Below, 14 T cell receptor beta chains from the same sample are listed, as sequenced in a study of cytomegalovirus exposure and HLA in healthy donors. Vbeta (60) and Jbeta (13) primers were used in the PCR. Method: immunoSEQ multiplex PCR; TCRdb's copy keeps in-frame clones and lacks some. The sample holds more than 50,000 clones; roughly 71% are singletons and the top ten take roughly 35%. The sequencing input was PBMCs. Source of these receptors: a man aged 35-49 years in good health and CMV-seropositive.

This chain links TRBV6-5 with TRBJ1-6; D is perhaps TRBD1 (5 bases). CDR3 length: 15 residues. CDR1 is MNHEY, CDR2 SVGAGI, per germline. The ends were cut back, 6 bases at V and 7 bases at J, with 16 bases in the middle. For the CDR3, the DNA is TGTGCCAGCAGCTTGGCGTGGGGCTACAATTCACCCCTCCACTTT. As protein: CASSLAWGYNSPLHF.

The chain couples TRBV2 to TRBJ2-1; perhaps TRBD1 as D (5 bases). Germline V gene sequence: CDR1 SNHLY, CDR2 FYNNEI. CDR3 size: 14 residues. The germline V and J ends were trimmed by 7 bases and 7 bases, with 17 bases remaining between them. As DNA, the CDR3 is TGTGCCAGCAAGACAGCTCCATACGTGAATGAGCAGTTCTTC. Translated: CASKTAPYVNEQFF.

This chain links TRBV6-5 with TRBJ2-1; 7 nucleotides agree with TRBD2. The germline V gene encodes CDR1 MNHEY and CDR2 SVGAGI. The V gene end was trimmed by 8 bases and the J gene end by 2 bases; junction bases not matched to a gene: 9. This CDR3 is 15 amino acids long. CDR3 amino acids: CASFGRAGPYNEQFF. The CDR3 DNA sequence: TGTGCCAGCTTCGGTCGAGCGGGGCCCTACAATGAGCAGTTCTTC.

This clone came up a few times. This chain uses TRBV11-3 with TRBJ1-1; 8 bases are a match to TRBD1. Germline lookup yields CDR1 SGHNT and CDR2 YENEEA. This CDR3 comprises 13 residues. With V trimmed by 5 bases and J by 4 bases, 3 bases remained unmatched. The CDR3 protein is CASSQQGATEAFF. The CDR3 DNA reads as TGTGCCAGCAGCCAGCAGGGGGCCACTGAAGCTTTCTTT.

This clone turned up a few times. V gene TRBV12-5 combines with J gene TRBJ1-3; TRBD1 matches 7 bases. The CDR3 has 15 residues. The trim removed 6 bases at V and 0 bases at J, leaving 5 bases unmatched. CDR1 LGHNT and CDR2 FRNRAP come from the germline V gene. The CDR3 bases are TGTGCTAGTGGCCCCGGGACAGTCTCTGGAAACACCATATATTTT. It translates to CASGPGTVSGNTIYF.

J is TRBJ1-1 and V is TRBV2, with D perhaps TRBD1 (5 bases). The V and J ends lost 7 bases and 7 bases respectively, with 19 bases between them. The CDR3 extends over 14 amino acids. Germline CDR1 reads SNHLY; CDR2 reads FYNNEI. CDR3 nucleotides: TGTGCCAGCACCCAAGGCAGGGTTAACGATGAAGCTTTCTTT. This gives the protein CASTQGRVNDEAFF.

This chain links TRBV5-1 with TRBJ2-5; D may be TRBD1 (5 bases). Trimming left V 0 bases short and J 4 bases short, with 7 bases between. The CDR3 is 13 amino acids. In germline, CDR1 is SGHRS, CDR2 YFSETQ. CDR3 loop: CASSLGQPETQYF. CDR3 DNA sequence: TGCGCCAGCAGCTTGGGACAGCCAGAGACCCAGTACTTC.

The genes are TRBV4-1 and TRBJ1-5, with TRBD1 matching 7 bases. Germline lookup yields CDR1 MGHRA and CDR2 YSYEKL. The CDR3 sequence is 18 residues long. V lost 3 bases and J lost 0; bases outside the gene matches: 11. The CDR3 region is CASSHPNRDSFSNQPQHF. The CDR3, as DNA: TGCGCCAGCAGCCACCCCAACCGGGACAGTTTTAGCAATCAGCCCCAGCATTTT.

The chain combines TRBV27 with TRBJ1-5; 7 bases are a match to TRBD1. Per the germline V gene, CDR1 is MNHEY and CDR2 is SMNVEV (reference sequence). V lost 7 bases and J lost 7; bases outside the gene matches: 13. The CDR3 consists of 15 residues. The CDR3 DNA reads TGTGCCAGCACCCCTCCCAGAGGGGGCCGCCAGCCCCAGCATTTT. Its translation is CASTPPRGGRQPQHF.

The V gene is TRBV19, the J gene TRBJ2-7, with TRBD1 identical over 9 bases. Per the germline V gene, CDR1 is LNHDA and CDR2 is SQIVND (reference sequence). The V gene end was trimmed by 5 bases and the J gene end by 5 bases; junction bases not matched to a gene: 1. CDR3 length: 12 amino acids. As DNA, the CDR3 is TGTGCCAGTAGTCGGACAGGGGACGAGCAGTACTTC. Protein product: CASSRTGDEQYF.

This clone rates as medium-sized. This chain uses TRBV2 with TRBJ1-1; D not resolved. Germline CDR1 is SNHLY and CDR2 is FYNNEI. The CDR3 is made up of 14 amino acids. Trimming took 2 bases from V and 7 from J, leaving 14 bases between them. The CDR3 DNA reads TGTGCCAGCAGTGAATTACGGGGTTCGGTTGAAGCTTTCTTT. Translation: CASSELRGSVEAFF.

The chain has TRBV18 and TRBJ2-7; D possibly corresponds to TRBD2 (5 bases). The germline CDR1 and CDR2 sequences are KGHSH and LQKENI. The CDR3 extends over 13 amino acids. Trimming took 6 bases from V and 2 from J, leaving 11 bases between them. The CDR3, as DNA: TGTGCCAGCTCCGTTGGAGGAGCCTACGAGCAGTACTTC. Its translation is CASSVGGAYEQYF.

V is TRBV6-1 and J is TRBJ1-6; a weak D match, TRBD1 (5 bases). V shed 5 bases and J shed 6 bases, with 8 bases lying between them. The germline V gene encodes CDR1 MNHNS and CDR2 SASEGT. The CDR3 is made up of 13 amino acids. The chain's CDR3 is CASSLDSNSPLHF. CDR3 coding DNA: TGTGCCAGCAGTCTTGACAGTAATTCACCCCTCCACTTT.

This sequence joins TRBV5-4 and TRBJ1-5; TRBD1 matches 7 bases. The CDR3 extends over 13 amino acids. With 9 bases clipped from V and 6 bases from J, the junction kept 9 bases outside the gene matches. The germline gives CDR1 SGHNT, CDR2 YYREEE (reference sequence). CDR3 nucleotide sequence: TGTGCCAACCCCTGGAGGGGGCGTCAGCCCCAGCATTTT. It codes for CANPWRGRQPQHF.